The clone carrying this T cell receptor (beta chain) appeared many times. Antigen specificity is unknown. The data are from a study of T cells in Graves' hyperthyroidism and ophthalmopathy. Overall study results and limits: Among clonotypes expanded in thyroid above 0.001, most were also found in blood.

Trimming removed 7 bases from V and 0 bases from J, with 16 bases in between. Per germline, CDR1 SQVTM and CDR2 ANQGSEA. CDR3 length: 15 residues. Pregnant or lactating patients were excluded, as were those with uncontrolled infection or other autoimmune disease. Preceding any ophthalmopathy symptoms, the blood sample dates from first hyperthyroidism diagnosis. Amplification yielded TCR beta CDR3 regions, with RNA transcripts as the source. TCR CDR3 regions were first amplified by RT-PCR with HTBI primers. Each CDR3 protein gets one entry after TCRdb re-called the multiplex PCR reads with MiXCR. The sample includes around 350,000 distinct CDR3 sequences, about 18% of them seen just once.

The receptor comes from a woman aged 25 to 39 with Graves' hyperthyroidism that later progressed to Graves' ophthalmopathy. The chain joins TRBV29-1 to TRBJ2-1; D is unclear. Sequenced sample: blood. The CDR3 here is CSAKDLRSSYNEQFF. The CDR3 nucleotides read TGCAGCGCCAAAGATCTAAGGAGCTCCTACAATGAGCAGTTCTTC.